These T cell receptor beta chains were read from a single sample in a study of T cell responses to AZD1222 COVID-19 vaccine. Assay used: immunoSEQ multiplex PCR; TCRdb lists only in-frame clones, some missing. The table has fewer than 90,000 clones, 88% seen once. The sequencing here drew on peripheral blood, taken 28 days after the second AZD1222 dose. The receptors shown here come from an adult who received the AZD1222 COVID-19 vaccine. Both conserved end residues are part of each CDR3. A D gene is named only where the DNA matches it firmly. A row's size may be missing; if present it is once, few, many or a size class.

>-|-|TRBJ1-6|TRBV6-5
CASSYRVGPPNSPLHF
TGTGCCAGCAGTTACCGGGTGGGTCCCCCTAATTCACCCCTCCACTTT
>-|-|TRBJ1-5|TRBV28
CASKGWRGSNQPQHF
TGTGCCAGCAAGGGATGGAGGGGCAGCAATCAGCCCCAGCATTTT
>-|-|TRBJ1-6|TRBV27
CASSFAGDNSPLHF
TGTGCCAGCAGTTTTGCCGGGGATAATTCACCCCTCCACTTT
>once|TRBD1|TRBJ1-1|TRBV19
CASSLGQGKLGTEAFF
TGTGCCAGTAGTTTGGGACAGGGGAAGTTAGGCACTGAAGCTTTCTTT
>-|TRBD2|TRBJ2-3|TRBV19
CASSAKGLAGADTQYF
TGTGCCAGTAGTGCTAAGGGACTAGCGGGAGCAGATACGCAGTATTTT
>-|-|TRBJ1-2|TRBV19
CASRPGGRGNYGYTF
TGTGCCAGTCGACCGGGGGGCAGGGGCAACTATGGCTACACCTTC
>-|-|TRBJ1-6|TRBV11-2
CASSLDWLNSPLHF
TGTGCCAGCAGCCTTGATTGGTTAAATTCACCCCTCCACTTT
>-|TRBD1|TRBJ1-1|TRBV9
CASSVVGQVNTEAFF
TGTGCCAGCAGCGTAGTTGGACAGGTGAACACTGAAGCTTTCTTT
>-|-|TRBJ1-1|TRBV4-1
CASSQENLGNTEAFF
TGCGCCAGCAGCCAAGAAAATTTAGGGAACACTGAAGCTTTCTTT
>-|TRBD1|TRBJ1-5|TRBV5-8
CASSYRQGRGNQPQHF
TGTGCCAGCAGCTACCGACAGGGCCGGGGCAATCAGCCCCAGCATTTT
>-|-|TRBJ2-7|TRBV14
CASSQDQSKYEQYF
TGTGCCAGCAGCCAAGATCAATCGAAGTACGAGCAGTACTTC
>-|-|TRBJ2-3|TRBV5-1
CASRPDSTSTDTQYF
TGCGCCAGCAGGCCGGACTCAACAAGCACAGATACGCAGTATTTT
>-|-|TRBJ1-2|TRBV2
CASGEWAEISFSGYTF
TGTGCCAGCGGGGAGTGGGCCGAGATCTCATTTAGCGGCTACACCTTC
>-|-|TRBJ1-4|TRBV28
CASSRTGRRGNEKLFF
TGTGCCAGCAGCCGGACGGGCCGAAGGGGGAATGAAAAACTGTTTTTT
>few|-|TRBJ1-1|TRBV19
CASSITGGRSFF
TGTGCCAGTAGTATAACCGGTGGGAGGTCTTTCTTT
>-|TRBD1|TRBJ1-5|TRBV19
CASTGQGWNQPQHF
TGTGCCAGTACAGGACAGGGGTGGAATCAGCCCCAGCATTTT
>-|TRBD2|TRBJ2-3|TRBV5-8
CASSFELAGGGDTQYF
TGTGCCAGCAGCTTCGAACTAGCGGGAGGAGGGGATACGCAGTATTTT
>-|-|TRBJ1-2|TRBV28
CASSQGLESYTF
TGTGCCAGCAGCCAGGGACTAGAAAGCTACACCTTC
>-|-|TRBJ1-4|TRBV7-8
CASGGSSNEKLFF
TGTGCCAGCGGTGGCAGCTCTAATGAAAAACTGTTTTTT
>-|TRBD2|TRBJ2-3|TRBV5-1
CASSGGLAGATDTQYF
TGCGCCAGCAGCGGGGGACTAGCGGGAGCAACAGATACGCAGTATTTT
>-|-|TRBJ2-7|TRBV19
CASSSLGQQYF
TGTGCCAGTAGTAGCCTAGGACAGCAGTACTTC
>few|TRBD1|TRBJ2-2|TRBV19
CASSSLRGQGTGELFF
TGTGCCAGTAGTAGCCTCAGGGGGCAGGGCACCGGGGAGCTGTTTTTT